This TCR beta chain was retrieved from a study of cytomegalovirus exposure and HLA in healthy donors (dated by TCRdb to 2017 to 2019). About the study as a whole: An earlier analysis of approximately 590 of the donors reported about 290 Gb of sequence data and some 120 million unique TCR beta sequences from 150 million to 200 million T cells. Around 320 gigabases of sequencing data and some 85 million unique TCR sequences were included in an early release covering several hundred HLA-typed donors. Of the 300 to 450 genotyped donors, 65% to 90% were placed in the genetic ancestry cluster associated with self-reported Caucasian donors. The study aimed to test whether cataloging public T cell receptors could reveal signatures of past pathogen exposure. The study used immunosequencing to profile the T cell repertoires of some 600 subjects and linked those repertoires to cytomegalovirus serostatus. In addition to the first cohort of 666 subjects, a separate validation cohort of 100 to 150 different subjects was used. The study combined high-throughput TCR immunosequencing, statistical association of individual TCRs with disease status, and machine learning to predict cytomegalovirus infection status. A later analysis re-examined previously published TCR beta repertoires from several hundred donors and added high-resolution HLA genotyping to investigate patterns of TCR occurrence. In the later analysis, no new phenotypic data were used to find candidate immune exposures; instead, reliance was placed on TCR beta sequences and their occurrence across donors. An earlier analysis of 500 to 750 of the donors applied high-throughput TCR beta sequencing to assess whether each TCR beta V gene segment acted as functional or pseudogenic. Donor age, sex, ethnicity and CMV serostatus were compiled together with the repertoire data. In a later genetic analysis, genome-wide SNP genotypes for about 55% of the roughly 670 donors were used, and that subset was treated as a discovery cohort. All discovery cohort repertoires had been generated using a single sequencing platform. HLA typing covered class I and class II loci at four-digit resolution. The number of typed donors differed by locus: about 620-630 for A, B, C, DRB1 and DQB1; roughly 510 for DQA1; some 590 for DPA1; and around 490 for DPB1. Five DR-DQ haplotypes were handled as single units for association and clustering because linkage in the cohort was strong. Among about 370 genotyped donors of the cohort, an average of around 250,000 unique TCR beta nucleotide sequences was sequenced per donor, of which about 19% were non-productive. On the study overall, not on this receptor specifically: In an earlier analysis of some 550 of the donors, most TCR beta V segments were observed in productive rearrangements about 87% or about 30% of the time, broadly matching IMGT annotations. A later analysis found that TCR association rates varied across HLA loci, with DRB1 alleles showing the most associated TCRs and HLA-C alleles the fewest. According to the authors, the approach could potentially be generalized to other disease states and immunological phenotypes. In the study, 150 to 200 TCR beta chains were listed as associated with cytomegalovirus. Because the 87-base-pair reads could not distinguish some IMGT-functional V segments, including TRBV6-2 and TRBV6-3, those segments were excluded. The only immune exposure information available for the cohort was CMV serostatus. Assigning TCR associations to individual alleles was difficult when HLA alleles, especially DR and DQ, strongly co-occurred. A few of the identified cytomegalovirus-associated TCR beta chains were confirmed in vitro to be specific for cytomegalovirus antigens. Most CMV-associated TCR beta chains appeared to be HLA-restricted in a later analysis, and the HLA associations seemed to be driven largely by CMV exposure. This cohort had only TCR beta chains sequenced, and the lack of alpha or paired-chain data limited which features could be detected. A cluster of highly shared sequence variants was judged likely to represent a technical artifact of the sequencing pipeline. An association between a missense DCLRE1C variant and V-gene and J-gene trimming of TCR beta chains was found in a later genetic analysis and replicated in an independent cohort. According to a later genetic analysis, donors in an Asian-associated ancestry cluster had fewer N-insertions in productive TCRs than the roughly 670-donor mean. Because HLA typing was missing for some donors at each locus, association tests included only the typed subset. Sequencing depth was assumed to be roughly uniform across donors in the presence/absence analyses, though that assumption may not hold. Correlated functional status among segregating V segments might be attributable to linkage disequilibrium, but an unknown experimental factor could not be ruled out. A further reported finding was that TCR beta sequences accurately predicted the HLA-A and HLA-B alleles for most subjects in the first cohort. Cytomegalovirus status was reported to be diagnosed by the classifier with high specificity and sensitivity in both the original and validation cohorts. Compared with equally common non-associated chains, HLA-associated TCR beta chains in a later analysis were more clonally expanded and had lower generation probabilities. According to a later analysis, parvovirus B19, influenza, CMV and Epstein-Barr virus appeared linked to several top co-occurrence clusters. Most TCR sequences were observed very rarely across donors, whereas some public TCRs were present in many individuals. A later analysis associated approximately 17,000 TCR beta sequences with specific HLA alleles at a false discovery rate of 0.05. Around 16 rarely observed V segments, including chromosome 9 orphons, were excluded from the earlier analysis of about 610 of the donors because counts were too low.

In regard to this clone: The clone's antigen remains unknown. No base quality values were provided; no much bigger clone lies one nucleotide off.

The cohort was made up of about 610 healthy bone marrow donors. Cohort members were all nominally healthy when sampled, although unrecorded immune exposures were likely present. The donor tested CMV seronegative and was one of the 352 seronegative cohort members. A peripheral blood sample was collected from each donor, and TCR beta sequencing was performed on peripheral blood mononuclear cells. The Qiagen DNeasy Blood Extraction Kit was used to extract genomic DNA from the blood cell samples. The method behind the library was the immunoSEQ multiplex PCR assay. The multiplex PCR relied on a mix of 60 forward primers for TCR Vbeta segments and 13 reverse primers for TCR Jbeta segments. A multiplex PCR assay on genomic DNA amplified the CDR3 region of rearranged TCR beta genes. The Illumina HiSeq System was used to sequence the amplified TCR beta libraries as 87-base-pair reads. Per the source publication's procedure: In a later analysis, about 80 million unique TCR beta chains were counted across the roughly 610 repertoires, and about 10 million of these chains were shared by at least two donors. A nearest-neighbor algorithm error-corrected the raw reads and collapsed the reads into unique sequences, merging closely related sequences to remove PCR and sequencing errors. V, D and J gene segments were assigned by aligning CDR3 sequences to IMGT reference sequences. For a sequence to be retained, at least a six-nucleotide match to both a V gene segment and a J gene segment was required. Rearrangements were classified as productive when the CDR3 lacked stop codons and remained in frame with V and J, and all other rearrangements were classified as non-productive. Following IMGT convention, CDR3 was defined as the stretch from the second conserved V-encoded cysteine to the conserved J-encoded phenylalanine. Sequences without an unambiguous match to a single V gene segment were excluded from the earlier analysis of 587 of the donors. An earlier analysis of 587 of the donors classified V segments as functional when productive rearrangements were above 56.7% and as segregating when the standard deviation between donors was above 5%. A statistical classification framework was built to diagnose cytomegalovirus status from the catalog of TCR beta chain sequences. In a later analysis, V and J genes were assigned by comparing TCR nucleotide sequences against IMGT/GENE-DB human TR gene sequences. Using the TCRdist pipeline, a later analysis assigned CDR3 sequences along with most-parsimonious VDJ recombination scenarios. In a later analysis, each TCR beta chain was defined by its CDR3 amino acid sequence together with its V-gene family, and reads without a unique V-gene family were excluded. In a later analysis, fewer than 600 highly shared, low-generation-probability nucleotide sequences were removed to address suspected cross-contamination and a sequencing artifact. In a later analysis, a clonal expansion index for each public chain was calculated from normalized within-repertoire ranks of inferred template counts. Generation probabilities in a later analysis came from a VDJ recombination model fitted to out-of-frame rearrangements, and those results were checked against IGoR. In a later analysis, TCR-TCR, TCR-HLA and TCR-CMV co-occurrence was scored with hypergeometric tests, and a repertoire-size bias correction was applied to TCR pairs. In a later analysis, false discovery rates were estimated by permuting HLA or CMV assignments 20 times. A later analysis grouped co-occurring TCRs with DBSCAN, adding TCRdist sequence similarity when clustering within HLA-allele-positive subsets. Repertoires with fewer than 30,000 or more than 120,000 public chains were left out of co-occurrence clustering, as were five repertoires with anomalous nucleotide sharing. In TCRdb, the immuneACCESS table is reduced to in-frame sequences with V and J assigned. These tables do not hold every clone; where another copy was compared, an unresolved V gene accounts for under half, and the others remain unexplained. V and J calls and clone size come straight from that table; D and trimming were deduced from the DNA. This sample holds some 180,000 clones; 75% were observed only once. The ten largest clonotypes hold roughly 2.8% of the sample.

The cysteine opens and the phenylalanine closes a CDR3 of 14 amino acids. Of all the DNA, just the CDR3 is kept, 42 bases in frame from base 1. Relative to germline, V is missing 0 bases and J is missing 4 bases, with 0 bases of the junction outside any gene match. Sequences MGHRA (CDR1) and YSYEKL (CDR2) are obtained from the germline V gene. The sequence was collected from a male donor in good health and CMV-seronegative. This sequence uses TRBV4-1 and TRBJ1-5, and TRBD1 matches 7 of the central bases. Specimen: PBMCs. The CDR3 is CASSQDRGNQPQHF. The sequence in DNA is TGCGCCAGCAGCCAAGACAGGGGGAATCAGCCCCAGCATTTT.